The sequence of this T cell receptor (beta chain) was determined in a study of T cell responses to AZD1222 COVID-19 vaccine. The CDR3 totals 16 residues. J gave up 2 bases and V 4 bases, and 4 bases lay outside the gene matches. The germline V gene encodes CDR1 SGHVS and CDR2 FQNEAQ. Clones were read by immunoSEQ multiplex PCR, and TCRdb kept only the in-frame ones, dropping some. The table shows 180,000 or so clones, with roughly 93% occurring only once. The TCR originated in an adult in good health. The chain carries TRBV7-8 and TRBJ2-3; 12 bases fit TRBD1. The sequencing here drew on peripheral blood, taken on day 0 of AZD1222 vaccination. Here the CDR3 reads CASSYRDRGPTDTQYF. The CDR3 DNA reads TGTGCCAGCAGCTACCGGGACAGGGGGCCCACAGATACGCAGTATTTT.